A single sample is the source of the 10 T cell receptor beta chains below, sequenced in a study of beta chain features in type 1 diabetes listed by TCRdb under 2018. Receptors were amplified or captured by the immunoSEQ multiplex PCR assay. The entire amount of isolated RNA was reverse transcribed using the High Capacity cDNA Reverse Transcription Kit, so the sequenced TCRB transcripts were expressed ones. Drawn from immuneACCESS, this table holds only the in-frame rearrangements with V and J called that TCRdb kept. Clones are partly lost; checked studies trace under half to an unresolved V gene and leave the rest unexplained. The sample profile shows more than 300,000 clones; 10% to 15% of them were found once. Of the sample, under 0.02% falls within the top ten clones. Source material: naive CD4+ T cells from blood. According to the study, the label for this sample's cell subset or site signals: true naive CD4+ T cells. The receptor set was obtained from a man younger than 30 in good health.

The V gene is TRBV4-3, the J gene TRBJ1-2; D remains unclear. This CDR3 contains 14 residues. V shed 3 bases and J shed 2 bases, with 10 bases lying between them. Looked up from germline, CDR1 is LGHNA and CDR2 is YSLEER. The CDR3 region is CASSQHLLNYGYTF. The CDR3 DNA follows: TGCGCCAGCAGCCAGCACCTACTGAACTATGGCTACACCTTC.

The chain has TRBV30 and TRBJ2-7; 7 bases line up with TRBD1. This CDR3 has 14 amino acids. With V trimmed by 0 bases and J by 2 bases, 4 bases remained unmatched. Germline CDR1 and CDR2: GTSNPN and SVGIG (reference sequence). The CDR3 sequence: CAWSVRDRPYEQYF. As DNA, the CDR3 is TGTGCCTGGAGTGTCCGGGACAGACCCTACGAGCAGTACTTC.

Only a few counts were recorded for this clone. J is TRBJ2-3 and V is TRBV4-3, with a possible D match to TRBD1 (6 bases). CDR3 size: 14 residues. V shed 1 base and J shed 6 bases, with 11 bases lying between them. Germline CDR1 and CDR2: LGHNA and YSLEER. The DNA of the CDR3 is TGCGCCAGCAGCCAAGGAACTACAGGGGATACGCAGTATTTT. Its protein is CASSQGTTGDTQYF.

The rearrangement uses TRBV4-3 and TRBJ1-4; TRBD1 matches at 8 bases. The trim removed 2 bases at V and 2 bases at J, leaving 1 base unmatched. This CDR3 is built from 15 residues. Per the germline V gene, CDR1 is LGHNA and CDR2 is YSLEER. CDR3 loop: CASSQNRGTNEKLFF. In DNA, the CDR3 is TGCGCCAGCAGCCAAAACAGGGGGACTAATGAAAAACTGTTTTTT.

The rearrangement joins TRBV28 to TRBJ2-7, with 7 positions matching TRBD2. Germline values: CDR1 MDHEN, CDR2 SYDVKM. The CDR3 runs to 14 residues. V was pared by 3 bases and J by 4 bases, with 6 bases of the junction left unmatched. This CDR3 is CASSFEGGSYEQYF. DNA for the CDR3: TGTGCCAGCAGTTTCGAGGGAGGGTCGTACGAGCAGTACTTC. Full variable domain (rest looked up from reference TRBV28 and TRBJ2-7): DVKVTQSSRYLVKRTGEKVFLECVQDMDHENMFWYRQDPGLGLRLIYFSYDVKMKEKGDIPEGYSVSREKKERFSLILESASTNQTSMYLCASSFEGGSYEQYFGPGTRLTVT.

The gene calls are TRBV9 and TRBJ2-7; D possibly corresponds to TRBD1 (5 bases). From germline, CDR1 is SGDLS and CDR2 YYNGEE. The CDR3 is made up of 15 amino acids. Trimming removed 4 bases at V and 0 bases at J, with 14 bases between. Here the CDR3 reads CASSPQEGVSYEQYF. As DNA, the CDR3 is TGTGCCAGCAGCCCCCAGGAAGGGGTCTCCTACGAGCAGTACTTC.

This clone has only a few counts. The chain couples TRBV28 to TRBJ2-7, with 10 nucleotides matching TRBD1. The J segment lost 7 bases and the V segment lost 8 bases, leaving 11 bases of the junction unmatched. The V gene's germline CDR1 is MDHEN and CDR2 SYDVKM. The CDR3 is made up of 14 amino acids. CDR3: CASRSGQGLWEQYF. The CDR3 bases are TGTGCCAGCCGATCGGGACAGGGGTTGTGGGAGCAGTACTTC.

The chain has TRBV30 and TRBJ2-3; D not certain. Germline-derived CDR1 and CDR2 are GTSNPN and SVGIG (reference sequence). V gave up 3 bases and J gave up 4 bases, with 8 bases separating them. This CDR3 is built from 12 residues. CDR3 region: CAWSQAPDTQYF. CDR3 coding DNA: TGTGCCTGGAGCCAAGCACCAGATACGCAGTATTTT.

The chain couples TRBV6-5 to TRBJ2-3, with 10 bases fitting TRBD2. The germline V gene encodes CDR1 MNHEY and CDR2 SVGAGI. This CDR3 has 14 residues. V lost 10 bases and J lost 0; bases outside the gene matches: 4. The CDR3 loop reads CATSGGTSTDTQYF. As DNA, the CDR3 is TGTGCCACTAGCGGGGGAACTAGCACAGATACGCAGTATTTT.

This clone has just a few counts. V is TRBV30 and J is TRBJ2-7; no definite D call. This CDR3 spans 14 amino acids. Trimming took 2 bases from V and 0 from J, leaving 11 bases between them. The germline CDR1 and CDR2 sequences are GTSNPN and SVGIG (reference sequence). In DNA form, the CDR3 reads TGTGCCTGGAGTATCCACCCTAGCTCCTACGAGCAGTACTTC. It specifies CAWSIHPSSYEQYF. The full variable domain, with the rest looked up from reference TRBV30 and TRBJ2-7, is SQTIHQWPATLVQPVGSPLSLECTVEGTSNPNLYWYRQAAGRGLQLLFYSVGIGQISSEVPQNLSASRPQDRQFILSSKKLLLSDSGFYLCAWSIHPSSYEQYFGPGTRLTVT.